One sample yielded the 18 T cell receptor beta chains listed below, sequenced in a study of shared clonotypes between healthy human individuals (TCRdb year 2020). CD8 naive samples consisted of CD45RO-negative cells that were positively selected for CCR7, yielding a CD45RA+CCR7+ population without TemRA cells. The method was the immunoSEQ multiplex PCR assay. Drawn from immuneACCESS, this table holds only the in-frame rearrangements with V and J called that TCRdb kept. Clones are partly lost; checked studies trace under half to an unresolved V gene and leave the rest unexplained. The sample profile shows over 2,000,000 clones; about 93% of them were found once. The biggest ten clones account for approximately 1.7% of the sample. Source material: naive CD8+ T cells from PBMCs. The cell subset or site label here, explained by the study, means: CD45RA+CCR7+. The source is a man between 18 and 29 years old in good health. Some clones in this sample may be carry-over from other donors' samples.

As to this clone: The sample carries other DNA sequences with the same CDR3. The chain recombines TRBV5-1 with TRBJ2-7, with D tentatively TRBD1 or TRBD2 (5 bases each). Trimming shortened V by 4 bases and J by 2 bases, and 13 bases separated the two germline ends. This CDR3 is built from 14 residues. Germline V gene lookup returns CDR1 SGHRS and CDR2 YFSETQ. The CDR3 DNA is TGCGCCAGCAGCCTAGGGACGGGTGCCTACGAGCAGTACTTC. Its protein product is CASSLGTGAYEQYF.

To note about this clone: Other DNA sequences in this specimen translate into the identical CDR3. The DNA for the CDR3 is TGTGCCAGCAGCTTACCGAACACCGGGGAGCTGTTTTTT. Translated: CASSLPNTGELFF. This rearrangement joins TRBV7-9 to TRBJ2-2, with D hard to call. The germline V gene has CDR1 SEHNR and CDR2 FQNEAQ (reference sequence). This CDR3 is built from 13 residues. V dropped 2 bases and J dropped 0 bases, with 1 base sitting between them. The complete variable domain, with remaining parts taken from reference TRBV7-9 and TRBJ2-2, reads DTGVSQNPRHKITKRGQNVTFRCDPISEHNRLYWYRQTLGQGPEFLTYFQNEAQLEKSRLLSDRFSAERPKGSFSTLEIQRTEQGDSAMYLCASSLPNTGELFFGEGSRLTVL.

The chain joins TRBV28 to TRBJ1-1; TRBD1 is a possible D gene (5 bases). The CDR3 runs to 15 residues. V was shortened by 5 bases and J by 2 bases, with 15 bases between the two germline ends. CDR1 is MDHEN and CDR2 is SYDVKM in the germline V gene. The CDR3 bases are TGTGCCAGCAGTCTCCAAGTCCAGGGAAACACTGAAGCTTTCTTT. As protein: CASSLQVQGNTEAFF. The full variable domain, with the rest looked up from reference TRBV28 and TRBJ1-1, is DVKVTQSSRYLVKRTGEKVFLECVQDMDHENMFWYRQDPGLGLRLIYFSYDVKMKEKGDIPEGYSVSREKKERFSLILESASTNQTSMYLCASSLQVQGNTEAFFGQGTRLTVV.

This clone was seen a single time. The chain links TRBV6-5 to TRBJ2-7; 11 nucleotides line up with TRBD1. Trimming cost V 7 bases and J 6 bases; bases outside gene matches: 8. CDR1 is MNHEY and CDR2 is SVGAGI in the germline V gene. This CDR3 is built from 14 residues. CDR3 loop: CASTIRGTGGEQYF. CDR3 in DNA: TGTGCCAGCACCATAAGGGGGACAGGGGGCGAGCAGTACTTC.

This clone was seen once. The CDR3 nucleotides are TGCGCCAGCAGTGAGGACAGGTCAGTAGCCTCTGAAGCTTTCTTT. Its translation is CASSEDRSVASEAFF. This chain connects TRBV10-1 to TRBJ1-1, with D maybe TRBD1 (6 bases). The CDR3 length is 15 residues. The germline gives CDR1 WNHNN, CDR2 SYGVQD (reference sequence). Trimming removed 2 bases at V and 6 bases at J, with 16 bases between.

The V gene is TRBV6-4, the J gene TRBJ2-5, with unresolved D. The J call may be mistaken, given a closer DNA end match to TRBJ2-7. Germline values: CDR1 MRHNA, CDR2 SNTAGT. This CDR3 spans 13 amino acids. DNA of the CDR3: TGTGCCAGCAGTGAGGACGTCTCCTACGAGCAGTACTTC. Translating gives CASSEDVSYEQYF.

A note on this clone: One junction end does not reproduce the germline sequence, and a read error may be involved. This chain joins TRBV29-1 and TRBJ2-7; D may be TRBD2 (5 bases). Germline lookup yields CDR1 SQVTM and CDR2 ANQGSEA. The CDR3 runs 11 residues. CDR3: CSVPEGPGRNF. The CDR3 nucleotides read TGCAGCGTCCCCGAGGGCCCGGGTCGGAACTTC.

The chain uses TRBV19 and TRBJ2-7; TRBD2 agrees at 9 bases. J was trimmed by 3 bases and V by 6 bases; bases with no gene match: 9. The CDR3 runs to 15 residues. From germline, CDR1 is LNHDA and CDR2 SQIVND (reference sequence). Here the CDR3 reads CASSDPSGTYYEQYF. The CDR3, as DNA: TGTGCCAGTAGCGACCCTAGCGGGACGTACTACGAGCAGTACTTC.

V usage is TRBV27 and J usage is TRBJ2-7; a possible D gene is TRBD2 (5 bases). Germline V lookup: CDR1 MNHEY, CDR2 SMNVEV (reference sequence). V lost 7 bases and J lost 0, with 25 bases in between. This CDR3 is 18 amino acids long. CDR3 protein: CASTEDRVSGPVSYEQYF. CDR3 sequence (DNA): TGTGCCAGCACCGAGGATAGGGTGAGCGGTCCCGTCTCCTACGAGCAGTACTTC.

The chain joins TRBV30 to TRBJ2-7; no clear D gene. In germline, CDR1 is GTSNPN, CDR2 SVGIG (reference sequence). The CDR3 length is 11 residues. Trimming took 0 bases from V and 6 from J, leaving 6 bases between them. The CDR3 nucleotides are TGTGCCTGGAGTGTACAAGGCGAGCAGTACTTC. This gives the protein CAWSVQGEQYF.

The chain uses TRBV27 and TRBJ2-1; 7 bases align to TRBD1. Per germline, CDR1 MNHEY and CDR2 SMNVEV (reference sequence). J was trimmed by 7 bases and V by 5 bases; bases with no gene match: 5. The CDR3 extends over 13 amino acids. CDR3 loop: CASSIDRANEQFF. The CDR3 DNA follows: TGTGCCAGCAGTATTGACAGGGCGAATGAGCAGTTCTTC.

This chain joins TRBV27 and TRBJ2-3; D not resolved. This CDR3 spans 13 amino acids. Germline values: CDR1 MNHEY, CDR2 SMNVEV (reference sequence). V shed 3 bases and J shed 6 bases, with 10 bases lying between them. The CDR3 DNA sequence: TGTGCCAGCAGTTTCACGGTCGCGGATACGCAGTATTTT. It yields the protein CASSFTVADTQYF.

This clone showed up just once. This chain connects TRBV28 to TRBJ1-1; D remains ambiguous. Trimming pared 2 bases from V and 3 bases from J, leaving 13 bases between. The germline V gene encodes CDR1 MDHEN and CDR2 SYDVKM. This CDR3 has 15 residues. CDR3 DNA: TGTGCCAGCAGTTTAGGCGGGGAAGCGGACACTGAAGCTTTCTTT. As protein: CASSLGGEADTEAFF.

V gene TRBV7-9 combines with J gene TRBJ2-1; 10 bases line up with TRBD1. Germline trimming cut 5 bases from V and 0 bases from J; bases unmatched to any gene: 7. The V gene's germline CDR1 is SEHNR and CDR2 FQNEAQ (reference sequence). This CDR3 region has 17 residues. The CDR3 is CASSPGTGAYSYNEQFF. The DNA of the CDR3 is TGTGCCAGCAGCCCAGGGACAGGGGCTTACTCCTACAATGAGCAGTTCTTC.

This sequence joins TRBV7-8 and TRBJ2-3, with no clear D. The germline V and J ends were trimmed by 5 bases and 5 bases, with 14 bases remaining between them. CDR3 length: 14 residues. Germline CDR1 is SGHVS and CDR2 is FQNEAQ. CDR3 protein: CASSPPLQRDTQYF. The CDR3 coding sequence is TGTGCCAGCAGCCCTCCCCTGCAGCGAGATACGCAGTATTTT. The entire variable domain, with the rest obtained from reference TRBV7-8 and TRBJ2-3, is as follows: GAGVSQSPRYKVAKRGQDVALRCDPISGHVSLFWYQQALGQGPEFLTYFQNEAQLDKSGLPSDRFFAERPEGSVSTLKIQRTQQEDSAVYLCASSPPLQRDTQYFGPGTRLTVL.

As regards this clone: Mismatch with germline at one junction end may stem from a read error. The chain carries TRBV4-1 and TRBJ2-1, with D tentatively TRBD2 (5 bases). In germline, CDR1 is MGHRA, CDR2 YSYEKL. The CDR3 totals 11 residues. CDR3 in amino acids: CASGQLVEQFF. Written as DNA, the CDR3 is TGCGCCAGCGGCCAACTAGTTGAGCAGTTCTTC.

The chain's CDR3 is CSVEKGAEQYF. DNA for the CDR3: TGCAGCGTTGAAAAGGGCGCTGAGCAGTACTTC. V is TRBV29-1 and J is TRBJ2-7; D unresolved. This CDR3 region has 11 residues. Trimming shortened V by 2 bases and J by 7 bases, and 9 bases separated the two germline ends. Germline V gives CDR1 SQVTM, CDR2 ANQGSEA.

The chain recombines TRBV28 with TRBJ1-1, with a possible D match to TRBD1 (6 bases). The germline V gene has CDR1 MDHEN and CDR2 SYDVKM. This CDR3 region has 15 residues. Trimming left V 5 bases short and J 1 base short, with 14 bases between. CDR3 in amino acids: CASSTRTEKNTEAFF. CDR3 in DNA: TGTGCCAGCAGTACACGGACAGAGAAGAACACTGAAGCTTTCTTT.